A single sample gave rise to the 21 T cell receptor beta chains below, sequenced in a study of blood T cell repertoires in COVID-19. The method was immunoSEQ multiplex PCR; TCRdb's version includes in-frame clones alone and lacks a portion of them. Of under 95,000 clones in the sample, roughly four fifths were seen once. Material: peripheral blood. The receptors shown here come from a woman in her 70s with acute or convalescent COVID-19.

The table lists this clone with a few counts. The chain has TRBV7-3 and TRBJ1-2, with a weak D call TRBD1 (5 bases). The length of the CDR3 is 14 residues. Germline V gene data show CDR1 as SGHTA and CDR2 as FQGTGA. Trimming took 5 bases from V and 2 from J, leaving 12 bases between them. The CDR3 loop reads CASSRDRSNYGYTF. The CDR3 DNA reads TGTGCCAGCAGCCGCGACAGATCGAACTATGGCTACACCTTC.

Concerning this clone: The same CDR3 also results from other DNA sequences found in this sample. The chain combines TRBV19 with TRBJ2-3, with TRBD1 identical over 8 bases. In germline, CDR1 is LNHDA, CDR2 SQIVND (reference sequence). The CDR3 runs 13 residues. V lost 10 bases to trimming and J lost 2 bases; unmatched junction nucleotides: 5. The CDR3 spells CATRDRSTDTQYF. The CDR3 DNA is TGTGCCACCCGGGACAGGTCCACAGATACGCAGTATTTT.

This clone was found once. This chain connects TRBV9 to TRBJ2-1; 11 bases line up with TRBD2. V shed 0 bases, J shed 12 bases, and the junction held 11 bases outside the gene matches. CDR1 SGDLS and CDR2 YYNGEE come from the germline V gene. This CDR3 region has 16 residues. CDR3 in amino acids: CASSVAGLAGGGGQFF. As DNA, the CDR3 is TGTGCCAGCAGCGTAGCGGGGCTAGCGGGGGGAGGAGGGCAGTTCTTC.

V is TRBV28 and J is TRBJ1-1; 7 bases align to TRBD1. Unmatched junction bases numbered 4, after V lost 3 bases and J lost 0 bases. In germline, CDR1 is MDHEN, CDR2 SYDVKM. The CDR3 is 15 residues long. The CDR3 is CASSFADRVNTEAFF. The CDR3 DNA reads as TGTGCCAGCAGTTTTGCCGACAGGGTGAACACTGAAGCTTTCTTT.

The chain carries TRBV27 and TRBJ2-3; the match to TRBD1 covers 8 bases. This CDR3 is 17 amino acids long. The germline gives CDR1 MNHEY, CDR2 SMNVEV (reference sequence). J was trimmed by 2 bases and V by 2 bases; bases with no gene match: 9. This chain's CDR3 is CASSLTQGARATDTQYF. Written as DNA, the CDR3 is TGTGCCAGCAGTTTAACCCAGGGGGCGCGGGCCACAGATACGCAGTATTTT.

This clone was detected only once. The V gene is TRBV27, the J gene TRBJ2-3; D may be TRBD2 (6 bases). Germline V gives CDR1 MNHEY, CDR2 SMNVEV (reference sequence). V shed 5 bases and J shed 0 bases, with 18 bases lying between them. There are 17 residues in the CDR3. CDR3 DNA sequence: TGTGCCAGCAGTCCAAACGATGCCGGGACTAGCACAGATACGCAGTATTTT. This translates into CASSPNDAGTSTDTQYF.

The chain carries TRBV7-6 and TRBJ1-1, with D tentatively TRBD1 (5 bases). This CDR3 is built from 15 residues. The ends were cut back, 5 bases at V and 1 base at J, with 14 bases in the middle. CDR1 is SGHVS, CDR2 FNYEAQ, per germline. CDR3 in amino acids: CASSRMGGGNTEAFF. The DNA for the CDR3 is TGTGCCAGCAGCCGTATGGGGGGAGGGAACACTGAAGCTTTCTTT. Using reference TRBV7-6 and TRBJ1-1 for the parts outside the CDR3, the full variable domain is GAGVSQSPRYKVTKRGQDVALRCDPISGHVSLYWYRQALGQGPEFLTYFNYEAQQDKSGLPNDRFSAERPEGSISTLTIQRTEQRDSAMYRCASSRMGGGNTEAFFGQGTRLTVV.

Here the CDR3 reads CASSRPQGNYGYTF. CDR3 DNA: TGTGCCAGCAGTAGGCCTCAGGGGAACTATGGCTACACCTTC. The J gene is TRBJ1-2, the V gene TRBV6-5, with D perhaps matching TRBD1 (6 bases). Germline CDR1 reads MNHEY; CDR2 reads SVGAGI. The V and J ends lost 5 bases and 2 bases respectively, with 12 bases between them. The CDR3 is made up of 14 amino acids.

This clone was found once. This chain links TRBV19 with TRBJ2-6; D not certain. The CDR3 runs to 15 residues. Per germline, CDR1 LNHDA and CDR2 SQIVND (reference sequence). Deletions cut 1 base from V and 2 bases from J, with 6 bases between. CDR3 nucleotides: TGTGCCAGTAGTATAGCTGGCCCTGGGGCCAACGTCCTGACTTTC. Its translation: CASSIAGPGANVLTF.

The CDR3, as DNA: TGTGCCAGCAGTGGTGGGGCAGGGGATGAAAAACTGTTTTTT. Its translation is CASSGGAGDEKLFF. The rearrangement uses TRBV2 and TRBJ1-4; TRBD1 might be the D (6 bases). This CDR3 has 14 residues. V was trimmed by 4 bases and J by 6 bases, leaving 12 bases between them. The V gene's germline CDR1 is SNHLY and CDR2 FYNNEI.

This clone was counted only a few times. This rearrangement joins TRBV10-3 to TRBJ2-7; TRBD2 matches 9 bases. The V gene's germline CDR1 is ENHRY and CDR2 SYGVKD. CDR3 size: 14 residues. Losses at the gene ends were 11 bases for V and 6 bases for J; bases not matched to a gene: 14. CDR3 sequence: CAHGPGGGAFEQYF. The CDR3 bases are TGTGCCCACGGCCCGGGCGGGGGGGCCTTCGAGCAGTACTTC.

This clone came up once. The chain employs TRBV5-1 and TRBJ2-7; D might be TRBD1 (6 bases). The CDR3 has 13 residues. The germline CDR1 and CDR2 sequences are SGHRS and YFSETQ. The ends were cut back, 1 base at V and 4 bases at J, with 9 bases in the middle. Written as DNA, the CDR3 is TGCGCCAGCAGCTTGAGGACAGATTACGAGCAGTACTTC. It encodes CASSLRTDYEQYF.

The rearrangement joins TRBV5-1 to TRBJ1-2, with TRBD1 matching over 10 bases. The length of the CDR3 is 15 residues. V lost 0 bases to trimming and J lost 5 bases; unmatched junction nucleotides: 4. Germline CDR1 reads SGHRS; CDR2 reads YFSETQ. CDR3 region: CASSLGTGGWYGYTF. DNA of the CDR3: TGCGCCAGCAGCTTGGGGACAGGGGGTTGGTATGGCTACACCTTC.

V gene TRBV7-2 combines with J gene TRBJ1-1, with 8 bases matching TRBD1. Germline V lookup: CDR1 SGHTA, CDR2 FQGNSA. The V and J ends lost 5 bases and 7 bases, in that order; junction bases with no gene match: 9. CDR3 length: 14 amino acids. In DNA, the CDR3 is TGTGCCAGCAGCCCCACAGGGGGAGTAAATGAAGCTTTCTTT. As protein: CASSPTGGVNEAFF.

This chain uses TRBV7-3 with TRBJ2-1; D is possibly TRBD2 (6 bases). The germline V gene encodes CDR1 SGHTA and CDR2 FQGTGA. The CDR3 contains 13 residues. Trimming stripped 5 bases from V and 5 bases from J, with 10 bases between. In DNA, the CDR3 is TGTGCCAGCAGCGTTGGGGGGAACAATGAGCAGTTCTTC. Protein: CASSVGGNNEQFF.

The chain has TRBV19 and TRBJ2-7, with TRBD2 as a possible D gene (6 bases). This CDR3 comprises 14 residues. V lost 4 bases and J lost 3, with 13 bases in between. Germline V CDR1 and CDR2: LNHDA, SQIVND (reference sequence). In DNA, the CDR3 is TGTGCCAGTAGTAGCGGGGTATCTCTCTACGAGCAGTACTTC. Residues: CASSSGVSLYEQYF.

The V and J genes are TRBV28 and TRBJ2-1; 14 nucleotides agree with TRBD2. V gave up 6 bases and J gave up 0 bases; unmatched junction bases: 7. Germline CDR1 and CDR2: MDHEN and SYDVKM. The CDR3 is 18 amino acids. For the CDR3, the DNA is TGTGCCAGCAGCGGACTAGCGGGGGGCCAGAGCTCCTACAATGAGCAGTTCTTC. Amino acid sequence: CASSGLAGGQSSYNEQFF.

In nucleotides, the CDR3 is TGTGCCAGCTCACAATACAGGAGCTCCTACAATGAGCAGTTCTTC. It codes for CASSQYRSSYNEQFF. The chain combines TRBV18 with TRBJ2-1; the D gene is possibly TRBD1 (5 bases). The CDR3 consists of 15 residues. Per germline, CDR1 KGHSH and CDR2 LQKENI. V was trimmed by 4 bases and J by 0 bases, leaving 10 bases between them.

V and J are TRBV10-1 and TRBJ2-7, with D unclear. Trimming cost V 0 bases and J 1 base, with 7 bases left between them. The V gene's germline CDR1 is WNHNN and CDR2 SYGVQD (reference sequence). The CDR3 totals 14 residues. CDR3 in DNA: TGCGCCAGCAGTGAGTCGCGGAGTTCCTACGAGCAGTACTTC. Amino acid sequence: CASSESRSSYEQYF.

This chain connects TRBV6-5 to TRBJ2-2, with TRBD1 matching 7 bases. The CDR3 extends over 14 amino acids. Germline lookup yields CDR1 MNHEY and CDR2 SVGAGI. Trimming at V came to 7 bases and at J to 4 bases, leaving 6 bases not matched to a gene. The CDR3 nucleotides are TGTGCCAGCACCCCGGGACAGTTCACCGGGGAGCTGTTTTTT. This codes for CASTPGQFTGELFF.

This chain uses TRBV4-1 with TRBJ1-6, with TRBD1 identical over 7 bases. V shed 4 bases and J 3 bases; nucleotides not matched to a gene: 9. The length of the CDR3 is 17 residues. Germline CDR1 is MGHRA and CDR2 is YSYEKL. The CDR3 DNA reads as TGCGCCAGCAGCCGGGACAGCGTCAGGAGCTATAATTCACCCCTCCACTTT. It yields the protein CASSRDSVRSYNSPLHF.